This T cell receptor beta chain was obtained from a study of T-cell memory formation after mild COVID-19. About the study: Clustering of TCRs was largely donor specific.

This clonotype was counted a few times. Antigen unknown. Study observations and caveats: Pre-infection memory already had some responding clones, implying cross-reactive memory joined. Clones which contracted sat mainly in CM and EM if CD4+, and in EMRA if CD8+.

TCRdb reanalysed the 5' RACE reads using MiXCR and keeps one entry per CDR3 protein. The table lists under 110,000 distinct CDR3 sequences, around 11% of them singletons, with 27% in the top ten. The germline CDR1 and CDR2 sequences are SEHNR and FQNEAQ (reference sequence). The CDR3 totals 17 residues. After removal of 5 bases from V and 9 bases from J, the junction contained 14 bases not matched to a gene. The sequence derives from an adult woman who had mild COVID-19 (a few samples of this study predate the infection). Cell type and time point are not known. The V gene is TRBV7-9, the J gene TRBJ2-1; TRBD2 agrees at 12 bases. Material: PBMCs or a T cell subset sorted from them (not recorded which). CDR3 DNA sequence: TGTGCCAGCAGCACCGGACAGGGGCGGACTAGCGGGACTGAGCAGTTCTTC. Amino acid sequence: CASSTGQGRTSGTEQFF. Looking up the rest from reference TRBV7-9 and TRBJ2-1 gives the full variable domain: DTGVSQNPRHKITKRGQNVTFRCDPISEHNRLYWYRQTLGQGPEFLTYFQNEAQLEKSRLLSDRFSAERPKGSFSTLEIQRTEQGDSAMYLCASSTGQGRTSGTEQFFGPGTRLTVL.